This TCR beta chain stems from a study of blood T cell repertoires in COVID-19. Study information: Acute-phase and convalescent COVID-19 samples originated in the United States, Italy and Spain.

CDR3 size: 15 residues. CDR1 is GTSNPN and CDR2 is SVGIG in the germline V gene (reference sequence). Trimming removed 3 bases from V and 2 bases from J, with 15 bases in between. In the source study's methods: Amplification from reference gene primers served as the basis for estimated nucleated cell counts. Data came from immunoSEQ multiplex PCR; TCRdb stores just in-frame clones and leaves some out. The DNA gave D and trimming, while V, J and clone size come from that table. The data show 110,000 or so clones, about 85% seen once. Sequenced input: peripheral blood. This clonotype was sampled from a human donor in a cohort sampled during active COVID-19. The gene calls are TRBV30 and TRBJ2-3, with TRBD2 as a possible D gene (5 bases). The CDR3 DNA follows: TGTGCCTGGAGGGCCTCCCGGGGTGTCACAGATACGCAGTATTTT. Translated, it gives CAWRASRGVTDTQYF.